This is a list of T cell receptor beta chains from one sample in a study of cytomegalovirus exposure and HLA in healthy donors. Assay: immunoSEQ multiplex PCR; the TCRdb copy retains only in-frame clones and omits some. Among some 150,000 clones listed, around 77% were seen once. Specimen: PBMCs. All receptors derive from a woman in her thirties in good health and CMV-seropositive. CDR3s include the opening cysteine and the closing phenylalanine or tryptophan. The D gene is left open where the match is weak. The size of a clone is reported for some rows only, either as once, few or many, or as a class for expanded clones.

CDR3aa,CDR3nt,d_gene,j_gene,len,v_gene,abundance
CASERGGNRDYEHEQYF,TGTGCCAGCGAGAGGGGGGGTAACCGGGACTACGAACACGAGCAGTACTTC,.,TRBJ2-7,17,TRBV25-1,.
CASSQERFNQPQHF,TGCGCCAGCAGCCAGGAGAGGTTCAATCAGCCCCAGCATTTT,.,TRBJ1-5,14,TRBV4-3,.
CASRLTRYDGNEQFF,TGTGCCAGCAGACTTACTAGGTATGACGGCAATGAGCAGTTCTTC,.,TRBJ2-1,15,TRBV6-5,.
CSSSLRRLGGEKLFF,TGTTCCAGCAGCTTAAGGAGATTAGGGGGCGAAAAACTGTTTTTT,TRBD1,TRBJ1-4,15,TRBV7-9,.
CASSTDVGQKNTEAFF,TGTGCCAGTAGTACAGATGTCGGACAGAAAAACACTGAAGCTTTCTTT,.,TRBJ1-1,16,TRBV19,.
CASSQEASETSGGLQYF,TGCGCCAGCAGCCAAGAGGCTAGCGAAACCTCGGGAGGATTACAGTACTTC,TRBD2,TRBJ2-7,17,TRBV4-3,.
CASGGIGEDTQYF,TGCGCCAGCGGGGGGATAGGAGAGGATACGCAGTATTTT,.,TRBJ2-3,13,TRBV10-2,.
CASSRQGWSNQPQHF,TGTGCCAGTTCTAGACAGGGATGGAGCAATCAGCCCCAGCATTTT,TRBD1,TRBJ1-5,15,TRBV19,.
CASVKGGGTEAFF,TGTGCTAGTGTGAAGGGCGGGGGGACTGAAGCTTTCTTT,.,TRBJ1-1,13,TRBV12-5,few
CATSRGGANTEAFF,TGTGCCACCAGCAGAGGGGGAGCGAACACTGAAGCTTTCTTT,.,TRBJ1-1,14,TRBV15,.